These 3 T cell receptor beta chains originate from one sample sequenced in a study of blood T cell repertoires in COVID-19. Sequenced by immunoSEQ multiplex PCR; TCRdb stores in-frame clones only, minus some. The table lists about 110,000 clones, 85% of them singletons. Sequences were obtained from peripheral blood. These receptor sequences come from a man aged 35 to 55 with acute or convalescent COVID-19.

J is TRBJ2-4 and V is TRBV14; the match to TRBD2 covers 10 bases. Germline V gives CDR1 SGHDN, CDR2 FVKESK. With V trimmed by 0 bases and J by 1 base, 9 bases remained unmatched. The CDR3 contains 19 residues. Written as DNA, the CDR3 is TGTGCCAGCAGCCAAGATAGGGCGGGACTAGCGAGGGCCAAAAACATTCAGTACTTC. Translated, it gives CASSQDRAGLARAKNIQYF.

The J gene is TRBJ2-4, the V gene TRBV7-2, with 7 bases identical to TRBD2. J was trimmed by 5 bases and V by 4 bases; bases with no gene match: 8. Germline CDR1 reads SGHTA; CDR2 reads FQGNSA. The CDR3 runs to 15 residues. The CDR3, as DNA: TGTGCCAGCAGCTGGCAGGGAGGGAACGAAAACATTCAGTACTTC. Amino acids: CASSWQGGNENIQYF.

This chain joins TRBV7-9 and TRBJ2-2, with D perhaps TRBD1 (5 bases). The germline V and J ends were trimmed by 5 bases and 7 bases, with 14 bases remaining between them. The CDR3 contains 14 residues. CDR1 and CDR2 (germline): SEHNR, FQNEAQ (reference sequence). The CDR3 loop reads CASSRVGAFGELFF. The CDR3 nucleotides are TGTGCCAGCAGCCGGGTAGGGGCGTTCGGGGAGCTGTTTTTT.